This TCR beta chain originates from a study of T-cell memory formation after mild COVID-19. Study details: Largely, the TCR clusters proved donor specific. Whole-study findings and limits: Some clones that responded turned up in pre-infection memory, which suggests that cross-reactive memory joined in.

In TCRdb, the 5' RACE reads were re-called with MiXCR into one record per CDR3 protein. This sample carries tens of thousands of distinct CDR3 sequences, about 13% of them seen once, and the ten largest clones take approximately 41%. CDR1 is SGHDT, CDR2 YYEEEE, per germline. This CDR3 region has 16 residues. V was cut by 0 bases and J by 3 bases, with 13 bases left in between. A remark on this clonotype: Its antigen is currently unknown.

The chain has TRBV5-6 and TRBJ1-5; D is perhaps TRBD1 (6 bases). The origin of this receptor is a man younger than 30 who had mild COVID-19 (a few samples of this study predate the infection). Cell type and time point are not known. Material: PBMCs or a T cell subset sorted from them (not recorded which). As DNA, the CDR3 is TGTGCCAGCAGCTTGGCCCGGGACACCTACAATCAGCCCCAGCATTTT. Residues: CASSLARDTYNQPQHF.